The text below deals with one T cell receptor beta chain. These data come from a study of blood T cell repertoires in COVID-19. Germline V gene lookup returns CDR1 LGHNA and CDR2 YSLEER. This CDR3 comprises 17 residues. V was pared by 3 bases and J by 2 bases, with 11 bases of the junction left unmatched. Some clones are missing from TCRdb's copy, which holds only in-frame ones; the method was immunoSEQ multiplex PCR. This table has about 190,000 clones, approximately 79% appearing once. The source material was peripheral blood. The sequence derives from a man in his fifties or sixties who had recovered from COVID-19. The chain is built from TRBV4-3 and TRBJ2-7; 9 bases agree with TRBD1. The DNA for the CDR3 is TGCGCCAGCAGCCAGGGTCTAACAGGGGGCGCGCCCTACGAGCAGTACTTC. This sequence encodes CASSQGLTGGAPYEQYF.